The sequence of this TCR beta chain was determined in a study of T cells in pancreatic ductal adenocarcinoma. A word on this clone: Its antigen is not identified.

Clones were read by immunoSEQ multiplex PCR, and TCRdb kept only the in-frame ones, dropping some. Of 30,000 or so clones listed, approximately 92% are singletons. The selected patients with pancreatic ductal adenocarcinoma had surgery but no neoadjuvant therapy. The CDR3 is 14 amino acids. V gave up 5 bases and J gave up 0 bases, with 7 bases separating them. Germline V gives CDR1 MNHEY, CDR2 SVGAGI. General study results and limits: Tumor-versus-blood clonality comparisons may be biased toward lower tumor diversity. Blood had more productive templates and roughly 8-fold more unique clonotypes than tumor.

This chain uses TRBV6-5 with TRBJ2-2; D remains unclear. This receptor was taken from a human donor with pancreatic ductal adenocarcinoma. Sequenced input: PBMCs. The CDR3 DNA is TGTGCCAGCAGTCCCCGTTCGAACACCGGGGAGCTGTTTTTT. The encoded protein is CASSPRSNTGELFF.